The 8 T cell receptor beta chains in this list originate from one sample, sequenced in a study of blood T cell repertoires in COVID-19 (TCRdb year 2020). Receptor libraries were prepared by the immunoSEQ multiplex PCR assay. TCRdb re-hosts the immuneACCESS table, in-frame sequences only. Its copies lack some clones; in the studies checked, an unresolved V gene accounts for under half of them, and the cause for the rest is not known. The sample contains about 65,000 clones, approximately 78% of them found a single time. The ten largest clones capture about 16% of the sample. Sequencing input: peripheral blood. The receptor set was obtained from a man older than 75 with acute or convalescent COVID-19.

This rearrangement joins TRBV30 to TRBJ2-7, with D tentatively TRBD2 (7 bases). V was trimmed by 2 bases and J by 2 bases, leaving 13 bases between them. The CDR3 contains 14 residues. Looked up from germline, CDR1 is GTSNPN and CDR2 is SVGIG (reference sequence). The CDR3 nucleotides are TGTGCCTGGAGTAGGGGGACTATAACCTACGAGCAGTACTTC. Translating it yields CAWSRGTITYEQYF. The whole variable domain, remainder taken from reference TRBV30 and TRBJ2-7, is SQTIHQWPATLVQPVGSPLSLECTVEGTSNPNLYWYRQAAGRGLQLLFYSVGIGQISSEVPQNLSASRPQDRQFILSSKKLLLSDSGFYLCAWSRGTITYEQYFGPGTRLTVT.

This rearrangement joins TRBV6-1 to TRBJ1-3; tentatively, D is TRBD1 (5 bases). The ends were cut back, 3 bases at V and 0 bases at J, with 12 bases in the middle. CDR3 length: 16 amino acids. Per the germline V gene, CDR1 is MNHNS and CDR2 is SASEGT. CDR3 nucleotides: TGTGCCAGCAGTGAGACGACAGCATCCTCTGGAAACACCATATATTTT. Encoded protein: CASSETTASSGNTIYF.

The CDR3 region has the DNA TGCGCCAGCAGAAGGGGACAGCTACTCCCTGGAAACACCATATATTTT. Its translation is CASRRGQLLPGNTIYF. The J gene is TRBJ1-3, the V gene TRBV5-1; 7 bases are shared with TRBD1. Trimming removed 5 bases from V and 2 bases from J; junction bases left unmatched: 10. CDR1 and CDR2 from the germline V gene are SGHRS and YFSETQ. The CDR3 is 16 residues long.

V and J are TRBV10-2 and TRBJ2-3; D remains ambiguous. The germline V and J ends were trimmed by 4 bases and 1 base, with 9 bases remaining between them. CDR1 WSHSY and CDR2 SAAADI come from the germline V gene. The CDR3 totals 14 residues. The CDR3 protein is CASSVSSRTDTQYF. CDR3 DNA sequence: TGCGCCAGCAGTGTGAGCTCACGCACAGATACGCAGTATTTT.

On this clone: Other DNA sequences from this sample encode an identical CDR3 as well. The V gene is TRBV27, the J gene TRBJ1-1, with TRBD1 identical over 7 bases. The CDR3 is 14 amino acids. V gave up 3 bases and J gave up 4 bases; unmatched junction bases: 5. Germline V gene lookup returns CDR1 MNHEY and CDR2 SMNVEV (reference sequence). Here the CDR3 DNA reads TGTGCCAGCAGTTTTCGACAGGGAGGCACTGAAGCTTTCTTT. The encoded protein is CASSFRQGGTEAFF.

The chain employs TRBV6-1 and TRBJ1-2; 9 bases align to TRBD1. Unmatched junction bases numbered 11, after V lost 2 bases and J lost 4 bases. CDR3 length: 17 amino acids. Germline CDR1 reads MNHNS; CDR2 reads SASEGT. The CDR3 sequence is CASSESRGTGLFYGYTF. DNA for the CDR3: TGTGCCAGCAGTGAATCGCGAGGGACAGGGCTTTTCTATGGCTACACCTTC.

This rearrangement joins TRBV5-8 to TRBJ2-7, with D possibly being TRBD2 (5 bases). Germline V lookup: CDR1 SGHTS, CDR2 YDEGEE. The CDR3 has 14 residues. The V and J ends lost 2 bases and 6 bases respectively, with 15 bases between them. Written as DNA, the CDR3 is TGTGCCAGCAGCTTTCGGACTGGGGTCCTCGAGCAGTACTTC. As protein: CASSFRTGVLEQYF. The full variable domain, its missing parts supplied by reference TRBV5-8 and TRBJ2-7, is EAGVTQSPTHLIKTRGQQATLRCSPISGHTSVYWYQQALGLGLQFLLWYDEGEERNRGNFPPRFSGRQFPNYSSELNVNALELEDSALYLCASSFRTGVLEQYFGPGTRLTVT.

This sequence joins TRBV7-9 and TRBJ1-2, with 9 nucleotides matching TRBD1. The length of the CDR3 is 13 residues. CDR1 is SEHNR, CDR2 FQNEAQ, per germline (reference sequence). With V trimmed by 5 bases and J by 6 bases, 4 bases remained unmatched. The CDR3 reads CASSEQGADGYTF. CDR3 in DNA: TGTGCCAGCAGCGAACAGGGGGCCGATGGCTACACCTTC.